This T cell receptor beta chain was sequenced during a study of brain T cells in children with intractable seizures. Only in-frame clones appear in the TCRdb table, and some are missing; sequencing was by immunoSEQ multiplex PCR. Of about 120,000 clones listed, 94% are singletons. This CDR3 has 15 amino acids. CDR1 is LGHNA, CDR2 YNFKEQ, per germline. Unmatched junction bases numbered 7, after V lost 4 bases and J lost 4 bases. This chain uses TRBV4-2 with TRBJ1-1, with TRBD1 matching 9 bases. This clonotype was sampled from a boy in the first two years of life with hemimegalencephaly and intractable seizures. The starting material was peripheral blood, obtained at surgery. The chain's CDR3 is CASSLESTGGTEAFF. The CDR3 DNA reads TGTGCCAGCAGCCTAGAGTCGACAGGGGGCACTGAAGCTTTCTTT.